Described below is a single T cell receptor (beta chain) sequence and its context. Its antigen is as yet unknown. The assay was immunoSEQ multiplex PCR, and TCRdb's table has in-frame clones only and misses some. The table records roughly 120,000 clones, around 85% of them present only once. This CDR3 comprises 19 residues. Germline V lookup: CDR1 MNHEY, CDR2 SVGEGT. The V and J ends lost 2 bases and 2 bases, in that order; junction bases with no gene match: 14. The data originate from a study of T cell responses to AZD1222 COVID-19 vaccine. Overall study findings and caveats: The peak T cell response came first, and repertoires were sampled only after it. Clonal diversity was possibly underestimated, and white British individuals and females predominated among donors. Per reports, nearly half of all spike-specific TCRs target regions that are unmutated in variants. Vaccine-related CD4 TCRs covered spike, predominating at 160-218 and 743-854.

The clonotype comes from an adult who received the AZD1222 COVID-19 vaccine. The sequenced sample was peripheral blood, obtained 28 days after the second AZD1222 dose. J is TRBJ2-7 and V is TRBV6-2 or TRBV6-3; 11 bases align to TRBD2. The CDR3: CASSYPRQKLAGATYEQYF. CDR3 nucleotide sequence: TGTGCCAGCAGTTACCCCAGACAAAAACTAGCGGGGGCCACCTACGAGCAGTACTTC.